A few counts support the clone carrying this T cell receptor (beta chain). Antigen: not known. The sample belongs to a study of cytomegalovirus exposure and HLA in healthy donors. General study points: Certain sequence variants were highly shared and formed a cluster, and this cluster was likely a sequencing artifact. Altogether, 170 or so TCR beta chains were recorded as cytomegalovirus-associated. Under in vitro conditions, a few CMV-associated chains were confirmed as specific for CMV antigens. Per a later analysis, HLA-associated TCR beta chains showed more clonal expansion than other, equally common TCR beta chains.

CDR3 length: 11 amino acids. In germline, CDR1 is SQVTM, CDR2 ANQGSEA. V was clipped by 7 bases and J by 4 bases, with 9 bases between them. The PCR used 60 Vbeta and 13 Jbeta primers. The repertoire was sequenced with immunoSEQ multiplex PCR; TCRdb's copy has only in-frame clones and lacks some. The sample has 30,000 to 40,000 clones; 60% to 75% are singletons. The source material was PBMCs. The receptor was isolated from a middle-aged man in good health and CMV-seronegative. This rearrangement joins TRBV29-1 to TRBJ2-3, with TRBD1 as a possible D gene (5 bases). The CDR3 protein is CSAPGPDTQYF. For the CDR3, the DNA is TGCAGCGCACCAGGGCCAGATACGCAGTATTTT.